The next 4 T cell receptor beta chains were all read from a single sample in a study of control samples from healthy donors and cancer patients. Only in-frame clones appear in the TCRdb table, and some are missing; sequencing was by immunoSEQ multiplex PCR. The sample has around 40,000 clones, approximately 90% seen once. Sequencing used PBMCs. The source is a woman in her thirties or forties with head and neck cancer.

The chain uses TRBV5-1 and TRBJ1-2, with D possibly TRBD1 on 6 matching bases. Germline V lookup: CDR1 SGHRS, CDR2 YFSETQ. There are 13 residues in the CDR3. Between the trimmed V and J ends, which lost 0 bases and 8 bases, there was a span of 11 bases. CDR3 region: CASSLEGGSGYTF. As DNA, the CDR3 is TGCGCCAGCAGCTTGGAGGGGGGAAGCGGCTACACCTTC.

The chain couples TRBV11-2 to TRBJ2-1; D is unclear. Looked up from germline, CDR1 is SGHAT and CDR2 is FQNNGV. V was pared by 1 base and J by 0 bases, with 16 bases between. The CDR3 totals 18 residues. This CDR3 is CASSLGRKTMSSYNEQFF. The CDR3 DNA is TGTGCCAGCAGCTTAGGGCGGAAGACGATGAGCTCCTACAATGAGCAGTTCTTC.

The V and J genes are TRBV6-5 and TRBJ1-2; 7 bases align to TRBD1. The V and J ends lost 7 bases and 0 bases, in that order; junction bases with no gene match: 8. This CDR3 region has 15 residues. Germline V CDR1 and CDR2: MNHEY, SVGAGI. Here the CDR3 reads CASTIKTGTNYGYTF. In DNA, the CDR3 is TGTGCCAGCACTATCAAGACAGGGACTAACTATGGCTACACCTTC.

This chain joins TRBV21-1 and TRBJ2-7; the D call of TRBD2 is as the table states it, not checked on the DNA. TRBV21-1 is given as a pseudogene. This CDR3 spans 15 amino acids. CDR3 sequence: CASSSRGKPYYEQYF. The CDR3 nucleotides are TGTGCCAGCAGCAGTCGGGGGAAGCCATATTACGAGCAGTACTTC.